Each of the 10 T cell receptor beta chains below was sequenced from the same sample in a study of blood T cell dynamics during melanoma immunotherapy. Time point noted: week 3, after first cycle of checkpoint inhibitor. Produced via immunoSEQ multiplex PCR; TCRdb's table is partial and in-frame only. Altogether about 11,000 clones are present, 84% being singletons, with the ten largest covering more than 15%. The source was blood, collected from a patient treated with checkpoint blockade. These receptor sequences come from a human donor with melanoma.

The J gene is TRBJ2-2, the V gene TRBV11-1; D is unresolved. This CDR3 is built from 14 residues. Trimming removed 1 base from V and 6 bases from J, with 9 bases in between. Germline CDR1 is SGHAT and CDR2 is FQDESV (reference sequence). The CDR3 loop reads CASSLVKGPGELFF. The CDR3 bases are TGTGCCAGCAGCTTAGTAAAAGGGCCCGGGGAGCTGTTTTTT. The entire variable domain, with the rest obtained from reference TRBV11-1 and TRBJ2-2, is as follows: EAEVAQSPRYKITEKSQAVAFWCDPISGHATLYWYRQILGQGPELLVQFQDESVVDDSQLPKDRFSAERLKGVDSTLKIQPAELGDSAMYLCASSLVKGPGELFFGEGSRLTVL.

The chain links TRBV7-2 to TRBJ1-5; 7 bases match TRBD1. Germline V lookup: CDR1 SGHTA, CDR2 FQGNSA. The length of the CDR3 is 13 residues. Trimming at V came to 6 bases and at J to 5 bases, leaving 4 bases not matched to a gene. As DNA, the CDR3 is TGTGCCAGCAGACAAACAGGGGATCAGCCCCAGCATTTT. Amino acids: CASRQTGDQPQHF.

The chain couples TRBV6-5 to TRBJ2-1; D may be TRBD1 or TRBD2 (5 bases each). The CDR3 is 11 amino acids. Trimming stripped 5 bases from V and 11 bases from J, with 10 bases between. CDR1 and CDR2 (germline): MNHEY, SVGAGI. The CDR3: CASSKPGQQFF. The CDR3 DNA reads as TGTGCCAGCAGTAAGCCGGGACAGCAGTTCTTC.

This chain links TRBV5-1 with TRBJ1-1; unclear D gene. This CDR3 is built from 12 residues. Germline V gives CDR1 SGHRS, CDR2 YFSETQ. V lost 4 bases and J lost 1, with 5 bases in between. CDR3 sequence (DNA): TGCGCCAGCAGCGTTGGGAACACTGAAGCTTTCTTT. Translating it yields CASSVGNTEAFF.

The genes are TRBV2 and TRBJ2-7; TRBD2 matches at 8 bases. The CDR3 spans 15 residues. Trimming removed 1 base from V and 9 bases from J; junction bases left unmatched: 11. Germline V gene lookup returns CDR1 SNHLY and CDR2 FYNNEI. The CDR3 here is CASSEEAGGKGRQYF. CDR3 DNA sequence: TGTGCCAGCAGTGAAGAGGCGGGGGGAAAGGGAAGGCAGTACTTC. Combining the CDR3 with reference TRBV2 and TRBJ2-7 gives the whole variable domain EPEVTQTPSHQVTQMGQEVILRCVPISNHLYFYWYRQILGQKVEFLVSFYNNEISEKSEIFDDQFSVERPDGSNFTLKIRSTKLEDSAMYFCASSEEAGGKGRQYFGPGTRLTVT.

V usage is TRBV12-2 and J usage is TRBJ1-1. TRBV12-2 is annotated as a pseudogene. CDR3 length: 14 amino acids. The CDR3 sequence is CASRPPGGGTEAFF. The CDR3 coding sequence is TGTGCAAGTCGCCCACCGGGGGGGGGCACTGAAGCTTTCTTT.

This clone is a singleton in its sample. Mismatch with germline at one junction end may stem from a read error. The J gene is TRBJ1-5, the V gene TRBV7-2; no definite D call. The length of the CDR3 is 15 residues. CDR1 SGHTA and CDR2 FQGNSA come from the germline V gene. The CDR3 nucleotides read TGCGCCAGCAGCCAAGATGGGAGAAGCAATCAGCCCCAGCATTTT. Encoded protein: CASSQDGRSNQPQHF.

V and J are TRBV30 and TRBJ2-2; D not certain. This CDR3 spans 13 amino acids. Germline-derived CDR1 and CDR2 are GTSNPN and SVGIG (reference sequence). The DNA for the CDR3 is TGTGCTTTAAATAGGTATAACACCGGGGAGCTGTTTTTT. This codes for CALNRYNTGELFF.

The genes are TRBV5-1 and TRBJ2-3; the D is unclear. CDR3 length: 12 amino acids. Per germline, CDR1 SGHRS and CDR2 YFSETQ. V gave up 0 bases and J gave up 4 bases, with 3 bases separating them. The CDR3 reads CASSLAADTQYF. The CDR3 nucleotides are TGCGCCAGCAGCTTGGCCGCAGATACGCAGTATTTT.

The chain is built from TRBV13 and TRBJ2-2; D is uncertain. The V end was cut by 10 bases, the J end by 2 bases, with 17 bases between. Germline CDR1 is PRHDT and CDR2 is FYEKMQ (reference sequence). CDR3 length: 15 residues. The CDR3 spells CATPTADLNTGELFF. The CDR3 DNA sequence: TGTGCCACCCCAACGGCGGACCTTAACACCGGGGAGCTGTTTTTT.